This TCR beta chain appears in the sequencing data of a study of cytomegalovirus exposure and HLA in healthy donors. Unmatched junction bases numbered 8, after V lost 3 bases and J lost 5 bases. Per germline, CDR1 SGHAT and CDR2 FQNNGV. This CDR3 comprises 15 residues. The PCR employed 60 Vbeta primers together with 13 Jbeta primers. The method was immunoSEQ multiplex PCR; TCRdb's version includes in-frame clones alone and lacks a portion of them. Here the sample spans approximately 61,000 clones, approximately 80% being singletons. This clonotype was obtained from a man younger than 35 in good health and CMV-seropositive. This chain uses TRBV11-2 with TRBJ2-5; TRBD1 matches at 8 bases. Sequencing was done on a sample of PBMCs. This CDR3 reads CASSFQGAASETQYF. CDR3 bases: TGTGCCAGCAGCTTCCAGGGGGCCGCGTCGGAGACCCAGTACTTC.